The 32 T cell receptor beta chains given below trace back to one sample, sequenced in a study of blood T cell repertoires in COVID-19. Clones were sequenced by immunoSEQ multiplex PCR, and TCRdb holds only the in-frame ones, with some missing. The sample lists around 120,000 clones, 80% seen once, with more than 20% in the top ten. The material sequenced was peripheral blood. These receptors all come from a human donor in a cohort sampled during active COVID-19.

This chain links TRBV18 with TRBJ1-1, with D perhaps matching TRBD1 (5 bases). In germline, CDR1 is KGHSH, CDR2 LQKENI. The V gene lost 5 bases and the J gene lost 4 bases, with 14 bases spanning the gap. This CDR3 has 14 residues. The CDR3: CASSTHGTRTEAFF. CDR3 DNA sequence: TGTGCCAGCTCAACCCACGGGACTCGCACTGAAGCTTTCTTT.

The rearrangement uses TRBV11-2 and TRBJ2-3; TRBD2 aligns across 15 bases. The CDR3 sequence is 15 residues long. Germline CDR1 and CDR2: SGHAT and FQNNGV. J lost 8 bases, V lost 5 bases, and 5 bases had no gene match. The CDR3 loop reads CASSPGLAGGLTQYF. The CDR3, as DNA: TGTGCCAGCAGCCCCGGACTAGCGGGAGGGCTTACGCAGTATTTT.

About this clone: The DNA is omitted, as the CDR3 cannot be located on it reliably, and the CDR3 follows TCRdb's listing. The gene calls are TRBV19 and TRBJ1-5; no check of the table's D call, TRBD1, against the DNA was made. Looked up from germline, CDR1 is LNHDA and CDR2 is SQIVND (reference sequence). Termini included, the CDR3 measures 15 amino acids. CDR3 sequence reads: CASTSGQGRSQPQHF.

This clone was observed once. CDR3 coding DNA: TGTGCCAGCAGCTCAACCCTACGCGGCGGGAAAGCTTTCTTT. It encodes CASSSTLRGGKAFF. This sequence joins TRBV6-4 and TRBJ1-1; D call uncertain. The germline gives CDR1 MRHNA, CDR2 SNTAGT. Trimming removed 6 bases from V and 9 bases from J, with 20 bases in between. The CDR3 has 14 amino acids.

This clone is termed medium-sized. The rearrangement joins TRBV6-2 or TRBV6-3 to TRBJ1-3, with D unresolved. The V gene lost 0 bases and the J gene lost 0 bases, with 12 bases spanning the gap. The V gene's germline CDR1 is MNHEY and CDR2 SVGEGT. The CDR3 extends over 17 amino acids. The CDR3 loop is CASSYSRVGDSGNTIYF. The CDR3 nucleotides read TGTGCCAGCAGTTACTCGAGGGTCGGAGACTCTGGAAACACCATATATTTT.

The V call is TRBV30, the J call TRBJ1-5; D is ambiguous. Germline values: CDR1 GTSNPN, CDR2 SVGIG (reference sequence). The ends were cut back, 3 bases at V and 1 base at J, with 7 bases in the middle. The CDR3 has 13 residues. The CDR3 protein is CAWSLQSNQPQHF. CDR3 coding DNA: TGTGCCTGGAGCTTGCAGAGCAATCAGCCCCAGCATTTT.

The rearrangement joins TRBV7-9 to TRBJ2-3, with TRBD1 matching 9 bases. Germline-derived CDR1 and CDR2 are SEHNR and FQNEAQ (reference sequence). Trimming took 2 bases from V and 3 from J; bases not matched to a gene: 6. This CDR3 has 16 residues. CDR3: CASSLSRQGGTDTQYF. CDR3 sequence (DNA): TGTGCCAGCAGCTTATCCCGACAGGGGGGGACAGATACGCAGTATTTT.

This chain connects TRBV12-3 or TRBV12-4 to TRBJ1-1; perhaps TRBD1 as D (6 bases). This CDR3 contains 13 residues. V dropped 7 bases and J dropped 5 bases, with 14 bases sitting between them. The CDR3 DNA reads TGTGCCAGCACTCTACAGGGTAGGACTGAAGCTTTCTTT. Amino acids: CASTLQGRTEAFF.

The count of this clone is one. The chain has TRBV19 and TRBJ1-5; 11 bases align to TRBD1. Losses at the gene ends were 6 bases for V and 4 bases for J; bases not matched to a gene: 2. The germline V gene has CDR1 LNHDA and CDR2 SQIVND (reference sequence). CDR3 length: 14 amino acids. The CDR3 sequence: CASRGTGGNQPQHF. The CDR3 DNA reads as TGTGCCAGTAGGGGGACAGGGGGTAATCAGCCCCAGCATTTT.

This sequence joins TRBV5-4 and TRBJ2-5, with 7 bases matching TRBD1. The CDR3 has 13 residues. Germline V gene sequence: CDR1 SGHNT, CDR2 YYREEE (reference sequence). Trimming at V came to 1 base and at J to 5 bases, leaving 2 bases not matched to a gene. The DNA for the CDR3 is TGTGCCAGCAGCTTGAGGGGGCTGGAGACCCAGTACTTC. This codes for CASSLRGLETQYF.

This clone has only one observation. This chain connects TRBV6-5 to TRBJ2-3; TRBD1 aligns across 10 bases. The CDR3 extends over 16 amino acids. V trimming: 2 bases; J trimming: 6 bases; junction bases outside the gene matches: 8. Germline lookup yields CDR1 MNHEY and CDR2 SVGAGI. The CDR3 nucleotides read TGTGCCAGCAGTTACCCGCTGGGACAGGGGAGGGATACGCAGTATTTT. This encodes CASSYPLGQGRDTQYF.

The chain uses TRBV28 and TRBJ2-3; 10 bases agree with TRBD1. The length of the CDR3 is 16 residues. Germline CDR1 is MDHEN and CDR2 is SYDVKM. V was clipped by 5 bases and J by 5 bases; unmatched bases: 10. The CDR3 region is CASSVRQGAFEDTQYF. The CDR3 bases are TGTGCCAGCAGTGTTCGACAGGGGGCGTTTGAAGATACGCAGTATTTT.

V and J are TRBV9 and TRBJ2-1; 10 nucleotides agree with TRBD2. Germline V lookup: CDR1 SGDLS, CDR2 YYNGEE. The CDR3 contains 15 residues. Losses at the gene ends were 3 bases for V and 4 bases for J; bases not matched to a gene: 4. The CDR3 DNA reads as TGTGCCAGCAGCGATAGCGGGAGGAGGTACAATGAGCAGTTCTTC. This gives the protein CASSDSGRRYNEQFF.

This rearrangement joins TRBV2 to TRBJ2-7; 13 bases are a match to TRBD2. Germline V gives CDR1 SNHLY, CDR2 FYNNEI. Trimming took 8 bases from V and 4 from J; bases not matched to a gene: 5. The CDR3 loop spans 14 amino acids. CDR3 protein: CASRGTSGVYEQYF. The DNA of the CDR3 is TGTGCCAGCCGTGGGACTAGCGGGGTATACGAGCAGTACTTC.

DNA of the CDR3: TGTGCCAGCAGTGAATTAGGGGGCACTGAAGCTTTCTTT. This codes for CASSELGGTEAFF. The rearrangement joins TRBV6-1 to TRBJ1-1; D may be TRBD1 (6 bases). This CDR3 is built from 13 residues. The V end was cut by 2 bases, the J end by 4 bases, with 8 bases between. Germline V gene data show CDR1 as MNHNS and CDR2 as SASEGT.

The chain has TRBV6-5 and TRBJ1-1, with a possible D match to TRBD1 (5 bases). Germline V gene lookup returns CDR1 MNHEY and CDR2 SVGAGI. The length of the CDR3 is 15 residues. Trimming removed 0 bases at V and 1 base at J, with 9 bases between. The CDR3 loop is CASSYSAGWNTEAFF. DNA for the CDR3: TGTGCCAGCAGTTACTCTGCAGGGTGGAACACTGAAGCTTTCTTT.

This chain connects TRBV7-2 to TRBJ2-2; tentatively, D is TRBD2 (6 bases). The CDR3 is made up of 14 amino acids. In germline, CDR1 is SGHTA, CDR2 FQGNSA. CDR3 sequence: CVCGENRGTGELFF. The CDR3 bases are TGTGTTTGCGGGGAGAATCGAGGCACCGGGGAGCTGTTTTTT.

The CDR3 nucleotides are TGTGCCAGCAGCTTAATGGGGACTAGCGGGAGCAATGAGCAGTTCTTC. Its translation: CASSLMGTSGSNEQFF. The chain links TRBV7-3 to TRBJ2-1; 14 bases match TRBD2. V lost 1 base, J lost 6 bases, and 2 bases stayed unmatched. The CDR3 runs 16 residues. Germline CDR1 reads SGHTA; CDR2 reads FQGTGA.

The J gene is TRBJ2-6, the V gene TRBV18, with TRBD1 matching over 8 bases. The CDR3 is 20 amino acids. V lost 1 base, J lost 0 bases, and 11 bases stayed unmatched. Germline values: CDR1 KGHSH, CDR2 LQKENI. The CDR3 reads CASSPRGSGGLSSGANVLTF. The CDR3 coding sequence is TGTGCCAGCTCACCACGGGGATCAGGGGGCCTGAGCTCTGGGGCCAACGTCCTGACTTTC.

This clone was picked up one time. This chain joins TRBV9 and TRBJ1-1; the D gene is possibly TRBD1 (5 bases). The V gene lost 4 bases and the J gene lost 4 bases, with 14 bases spanning the gap. Germline V gene sequence: CDR1 SGDLS, CDR2 YYNGEE. The CDR3 has 14 amino acids. CDR3 residues: CASSWGSEGTEAFF. Written as DNA, the CDR3 is TGTGCCAGCAGCTGGGGGTCGGAGGGCACTGAAGCTTTCTTT. Full variable domain (remainder filled in from reference TRBV9 and TRBJ1-1): DSGVTQTPKHLITATGQRVTLRCSPRSGDLSVYWYQQSLDQGLQFLIQYYNGEERAKGNILERFSAQQFPDLHSELNLSSLELGDSALYFCASSWGSEGTEAFFGQGTRLTVV.

This clone has a handful of counts. This chain uses TRBV9 with TRBJ2-3; D is uncertain. Trimming cost V 6 bases and J 4 bases, with 18 bases left between them. This CDR3 contains 15 residues. Per germline, CDR1 SGDLS and CDR2 YYNGEE. The CDR3 nucleotides are TGTGCCAGCACCCGCGAGGAATCCTCCGCAGATACGCAGTATTTT. Protein product: CASTREESSADTQYF.

This clone has a handful of counts. V and J are TRBV10-1 and TRBJ2-1, with 9 positions matching TRBD2. CDR3 size: 13 residues. V was clipped by 8 bases and J by 3 bases; unmatched bases: 2. CDR1 is WNHNN and CDR2 is SYGVQD in the germline V gene (reference sequence). The DNA for the CDR3 is TGCGCCAGCCTTAGCGGGGGCTACAATGAGCAGTTCTTC. Protein product: CASLSGGYNEQFF.

CDR3 loop: CASSQDPSNTIYF. CDR3 nucleotide sequence: TGTGCCAGCAGCCAAGATCCATCAAACACCATATATTTT. This chain uses TRBV3-1 (or the pseudogene TRBV3-2) with TRBJ1-3, with unresolved D. V was pared by 0 bases and J by 6 bases, with 6 bases between. The CDR3 consists of 13 residues. Per germline, CDR1 LGHDT and CDR2 YNNKEL (reference sequence).

This clone was found a few times. The rearrangement joins TRBV7-2 to TRBJ1-6, with D unresolved. The ends were cut back, 1 base at V and 0 bases at J, with 7 bases in the middle. CDR1 SGHTA and CDR2 FQGNSA come from the germline V gene. This CDR3 is 16 amino acids long. CDR3 bases: TGTGCCAGCAGCTTAGAGCGAGGCTCCTATAATTCACCCCTCCACTTT. Translated, it gives CASSLERGSYNSPLHF.

The rearrangement joins TRBV27 to TRBJ1-6, with D possibly TRBD1 on 5 matching bases. The CDR3 contains 14 residues. Trimming shortened V by 6 bases and J by 3 bases, and 9 bases separated the two germline ends. Per germline, CDR1 MNHEY and CDR2 SMNVEV (reference sequence). The CDR3 nucleotides read TGTGCCAGCAGAACAGGAGACTATAATTCACCCCTCCACTTT. This gives the protein CASRTGDYNSPLHF.

This chain joins TRBV6-2 or TRBV6-3 and TRBJ1-1; tentative D call: TRBD1 (6 bases). The CDR3 spans 13 residues. Germline V CDR1 and CDR2: MNHEY, SVGEGT. The ends were cut back, 5 bases at V and 5 bases at J, with 12 bases in the middle. The CDR3 here is CASSKTGRTEAFF. In nucleotides, the CDR3 is TGTGCCAGCAGTAAAACAGGGCGTACTGAAGCTTTCTTT.

The rearrangement links TRBV30 to TRBJ2-3; TRBD2 aligns across 9 bases. Germline V gene sequence: CDR1 GTSNPN, CDR2 SVGIG (reference sequence). Losses at the gene ends were 8 bases for V and 0 bases for J; bases not matched to a gene: 6. This CDR3 region has 14 residues. This CDR3 reads CAGGAGGSTDTQYF. Written as DNA, the CDR3 is TGTGCCGGAGGAGCGGGGGGTAGCACAGATACGCAGTATTTT.

The chain is built from TRBV10-3 and TRBJ2-3, with 7 bases lining up with TRBD1. The trim removed 6 bases at V and 4 bases at J, leaving 4 bases unmatched. The CDR3 runs 13 residues. Germline CDR1 is ENHRY and CDR2 is SYGVKD. The CDR3 DNA reads as TGTGCCATCAGGACTCAGGGGGCAGATACGCAGTATTTT. The encoded protein is CAIRTQGADTQYF.

The rearrangement uses TRBV18 and TRBJ1-2, with D possibly being TRBD1 (5 bases). V was clipped by 3 bases and J by 3 bases, with 11 bases between them. Looked up from germline, CDR1 is KGHSH and CDR2 is LQKENI. The CDR3 extends over 14 amino acids. DNA for the CDR3: TGTGCCAGCTCACCGGGCAACAGGCACTATGGCTACACCTTC. Its protein is CASSPGNRHYGYTF. The full variable domain, completed using reference TRBV18 and TRBJ1-2, is NAGVMQNPRHLVRRRGQEARLRCSPMKGHSHVYWYRQLPEEGLKFMVYLQKENIIDESGMPKERFSAEFPKEGPSILRIQQVVRGDSAAYFCASSPGNRHYGYTFGSGTRLTVV.

The V gene is TRBV10-3, the J gene TRBJ1-6; D perhaps matches TRBD1 (6 bases). Per the germline V gene, CDR1 is ENHRY and CDR2 is SYGVKD. V lost 2 bases, J lost 10 bases, and 15 bases lay in between. This CDR3 region has 15 residues. Here the CDR3 DNA reads TGTGCCATCAGTGAGACGAGCAGGGGAGACTCACCCCTCCACTTT. Translation: CAISETSRGDSPLHF.

This rearrangement joins TRBV11-3 to TRBJ2-1; 10 bases agree with TRBD2. J lost 5 bases, V lost 5 bases, and 6 bases had no gene match. In germline, CDR1 is SGHNT, CDR2 YENEEA. The CDR3 totals 15 residues. The CDR3 DNA follows: TGTGCCAGCAGCCCAGGGCTAGCGGGAGACAATGAGCAGTTCTTC. Amino acid sequence: CASSPGLAGDNEQFF.

This clone was found a few times. V is TRBV6-5 and J is TRBJ1-3; no firm D call. Trimming shortened V by 6 bases and J by 8 bases, and 8 bases separated the two germline ends. The germline gives CDR1 MNHEY, CDR2 SVGAGI. This CDR3 is built from 11 residues. CDR3 in amino acids: CASRIGDTIYF. CDR3 coding DNA: TGTGCCAGCAGGATCGGGGACACCATATATTTT.